A selection of T cell receptor beta chains follows, all from one sample in a study of T-cell memory formation after mild COVID-19. Each CDR3 protein is one row after TCRdb ran MiXCR on the 5' RACE reads. The table lists a few hundred thousand distinct CDR3 sequences, around 15% of them singletons. Sequenced material: PBMCs or a T cell subset sorted from them (not recorded which). These receptors were collected from a young man who had mild COVID-19 (a few samples of this study predate the infection). Cell type and time point are not known. Both conserved end residues are part of each CDR3. D genes are given only for firm matches. Size is omitted from some rows. Given values are once, few, many or a class for expanded clones.

CDR3aa: CASSFRSPYEQYF
CDR3nt: TGCGCCAGCAGCTTTAGGAGCCCCTACGAGCAGTACTTC
j_gene: TRBJ2-7
v_gene: TRBV5-1
abundance: few
d_gene: NA

CDR3aa: CAISVSAYEQYF
CDR3nt: TGTGCCATCAGCGTCAGTGCCTACGAGCAGTACTTC
j_gene: TRBJ2-7
v_gene: TRBV10-3
abundance: few
d_gene: NA

CDR3aa: CSASPGTGKETQYF
CDR3nt: TGCAGTGCTAGCCCCGGGACTGGAAAAGAGACCCAGTACTTC
j_gene: TRBJ2-5
v_gene: TRBV20-1
abundance: few
d_gene: NA

CDR3aa: CASRRGGYTDTQYF
CDR3nt: TGTGCCAGCAGACGAGGGGGGTACACAGATACGCAGTATTTT
j_gene: TRBJ2-3
v_gene: TRBV12-3/TRBV12-4
abundance: many
d_gene: NA

CDR3aa: CASSLGQGTPLEQYF
CDR3nt: TGCGCCAGCAGCTTAGGACAGGGGACTCCCCTCGAGCAGTACTTC
j_gene: TRBJ2-7
v_gene: TRBV5-1
abundance: NA
d_gene: TRBD1

CDR3aa: CASSFGGRASYEQYF
CDR3nt: TGTGCCAGCAGTTTTGGGGGCAGGGCTTCCTACGAGCAGTACTTC
j_gene: TRBJ2-7
v_gene: TRBV12-3/TRBV12-4
abundance: few
d_gene: NA

CDR3aa: CASSQDGVREKLFF
CDR3nt: TGCGCCAGCAGCCAAGACGGGGTTCGGGAAAAACTGTTTTTT
j_gene: TRBJ1-4
v_gene: TRBV4-1
abundance: NA
d_gene: NA

CDR3aa: CASSHPAGDTGELFF
CDR3nt: TGCGCCAGCAGCCACCCAGCGGGGGACACCGGGGAGCTGTTTTTT
j_gene: TRBJ2-2
v_gene: TRBV4-1
abundance: NA
d_gene: TRBD2

CDR3aa: CASSPRDRPTGELFF
CDR3nt: TGTGCCAGCAGTCCCCGGGACAGACCCACCGGGGAGCTGTTTTTT
j_gene: TRBJ2-2
v_gene: TRBV28
abundance: NA
d_gene: TRBD1

CDR3aa: CASSLGPASNQPQHF
CDR3nt: TGTGCCAGCAGCTTAGGGCCCGCTAGCAATCAGCCCCAGCATTTT
j_gene: TRBJ1-5
v_gene: TRBV7-9
abundance: many
d_gene: NA

CDR3aa: CASSPGGQFSPLHF
CDR3nt: TGTGCCAGCAGTCCAGGGGGACAGTTTTCACCCCTCCACTTT
j_gene: TRBJ1-6
v_gene: TRBV28
abundance: few
d_gene: TRBD1

CDR3aa: CASSDGGNYGYTF
CDR3nt: TGTGCCAGCAGCGACGGGGGTAACTATGGCTACACCTTC
j_gene: TRBJ1-2
v_gene: TRBV11-3
abundance: few
d_gene: NA

CDR3aa: CAWSGQENQPQHF
CDR3nt: TGTGCCTGGAGCGGACAGGAGAATCAGCCCCAGCATTTT
j_gene: TRBJ1-5
v_gene: TRBV30
abundance: NA
d_gene: TRBD1

CDR3aa: CASSRGQGANTQYF
CDR3nt: TGTGCCAGTAGTAGGGGACAGGGGGCGAATACGCAGTATTTT
j_gene: TRBJ2-3
v_gene: TRBV19
abundance: NA
d_gene: TRBD1

CDR3aa: CASSLIGQRTDTQYF
CDR3nt: TGCGCCAGCAGCTTGATCGGCCAGAGAACAGATACGCAGTATTTT
j_gene: TRBJ2-3
v_gene: TRBV5-1
abundance: NA
d_gene: NA